These 24 T cell receptor beta chains share one sample of origin, sequenced in a study of cytomegalovirus exposure and HLA in healthy donors. The PCR ran on 60 Vbeta and 13 Jbeta primers. Only in-frame clones appear in the TCRdb table, and some are missing; sequencing was by immunoSEQ multiplex PCR. Of approximately 100,000 clones listed, about 78% were seen once; the top ten hold about 12%. What was sequenced was PBMCs. These receptors came from a woman between 40 and 50 years old in good health and CMV-seropositive.

The CDR3 sequence is CASGLRGNTEAFF. CDR3 coding DNA: TGTGCTAGTGGACTAAGGGGAAACACTGAAGCTTTCTTT. V is TRBV12-5 and J is TRBJ1-1, with a possible D match to TRBD1 (5 bases). CDR3 size: 13 residues. The germline V gene has CDR1 LGHNT and CDR2 FRNRAP. V lost 6 bases, J lost 2 bases, and 10 bases lay in between. The whole variable domain, remainder taken from reference TRBV12-5 and TRBJ1-1, is DARVTQTPRHKVTEMGQEVTMRCQPILGHNTVFWYRQTMMQGLELLAYFRNRAPLDDSGMPKDRFSAEMPDATLATLKIQPSEPRDSAVYFCASGLRGNTEAFFGQGTRLTVV.

The genes are TRBV14 and TRBJ2-4, with D possibly matching TRBD2 (5 bases). Trimming took off 4 bases at V and 7 bases at J, with 11 bases between the two ends. The CDR3 has 13 residues. Germline loops: CDR1 SGHDN, CDR2 FVKESK. The CDR3 sequence: CASSRESGNIQYF. The DNA for the CDR3 is TGTGCCAGCAGCCGGGAATCGGGGAACATTCAGTACTTC.

The rearrangement uses TRBV29-1 and TRBJ2-3, with TRBD2 identical over 10 bases. The CDR3 consists of 16 residues. J lost 0 bases, V lost 7 bases, and 10 bases had no gene match. CDR1 SQVTM and CDR2 ANQGSEA come from the germline V gene. CDR3 nucleotide sequence: TGCAGCGGGCGAGCGGGGGGGCGTTCTAGCACAGATACGCAGTATTTT. The encoded protein is CSGRAGGRSSTDTQYF.

A few counts support this clone. The rearrangement uses TRBV6-5 and TRBJ1-1; D ambiguous. This CDR3 comprises 11 residues. Germline V CDR1 and CDR2: MNHEY, SVGAGI. V lost 4 bases and J lost 5, with 5 bases in between. CDR3 residues: CASSSETEAFF. For the CDR3, the DNA is TGTGCCAGCAGTTCCGAGACTGAAGCTTTCTTT.

This rearrangement joins TRBV4-1 to TRBJ2-7; D perhaps matches TRBD1 (6 bases). The germline gives CDR1 MGHRA, CDR2 YSYEKL. Between the trimmed V and J ends, which lost 3 bases and 2 bases, there was a span of 14 bases. The CDR3 runs 15 residues. The CDR3 DNA follows: TGCGCCAGCAGCCAGACAGGCTCCCGGACCTACGAGCAGTACTTC. Amino acids: CASSQTGSRTYEQYF.

This chain joins TRBV19 and TRBJ2-1; 7 bases agree with TRBD1. CDR1 and CDR2 from the germline V gene are LNHDA and SQIVND (reference sequence). The CDR3 length is 15 residues. V lost 6 bases to trimming and J lost 3 bases; unmatched junction nucleotides: 8. The CDR3 region is CASRMTGFFYNEQFF. The CDR3, as DNA: TGTGCCAGTAGGATGACAGGGTTTTTCTACAATGAGCAGTTCTTC.

The chain links TRBV7-9 to TRBJ1-4, with 7 bases matching TRBD1. J lost 0 bases, V lost 5 bases, and 3 bases had no gene match. The CDR3 sequence is 15 residues long. Germline V gene data show CDR1 as SEHNR and CDR2 as FQNEAQ (reference sequence). CDR3 nucleotides: TGTGCCAGCAGCGACGGACAGGCAACTAATGAAAAACTGTTTTTT. Its protein product is CASSDGQATNEKLFF.

This clone has a handful of counts. This chain uses TRBV6-5 with TRBJ1-6, with D perhaps matching TRBD1 (6 bases). This CDR3 has 13 amino acids. CDR1 is MNHEY and CDR2 is SVGAGI in the germline V gene. Trimming took off 6 bases at V and 5 bases at J, with 8 bases between the two ends. As DNA, the CDR3 is TGTGCCAGCAGACAGGGTCATAATTCACCCCTCCACTTT. Encoded protein: CASRQGHNSPLHF.

This clone was observed a single time. The V and J genes are TRBV7-9 and TRBJ1-1; D gene unclear. Trimming cost V 4 bases and J 0 bases, with 15 bases left between them. Germline loops: CDR1 SEHNR, CDR2 FQNEAQ (reference sequence). The CDR3 is 16 amino acids. CDR3 residues: CASSSGGWQVNTEAFF. The CDR3 bases are TGTGCCAGCAGCTCCGGCGGGTGGCAGGTGAACACTGAAGCTTTCTTT.

The rearrangement links TRBV7-9 to TRBJ1-2, with D maybe TRBD1 (6 bases). The CDR3 has 14 amino acids. CDR1 SEHNR and CDR2 FQNEAQ come from the germline V gene (reference sequence). Trimming shortened V by 7 bases and J by 7 bases, and 19 bases separated the two germline ends. The CDR3 nucleotides read TGTGCCAGCAACCCCCAGGGGCTGATAGGTGGCTACACCTTC. Translating gives CASNPQGLIGGYTF.

The chain links TRBV6-1 to TRBJ1-1; D is unclear. CDR3 length: 13 residues. Trimming removed 8 bases from V and 4 bases from J, with 14 bases in between. Per germline, CDR1 MNHNS and CDR2 SASEGT. Written as DNA, the CDR3 is TGTGCCAGCGCAGGAGGGCCGTTCACTGAAGCTTTCTTT. Amino acid sequence: CASAGGPFTEAFF.

A few counts support this clone. This chain connects TRBV9 to TRBJ1-5; unclear D gene. Trimming took 0 bases from V and 7 from J, leaving 8 bases between them. The CDR3 consists of 13 residues. Germline CDR1 SGDLS, CDR2 YYNGEE. The CDR3 here is CASSVGLRQPQHF. The CDR3 coding sequence is TGTGCCAGCAGCGTAGGACTGAGGCAGCCCCAGCATTTT.

The genes are TRBV6-1 and TRBJ1-5; 7 nucleotides match TRBD1. Germline V gene lookup returns CDR1 MNHNS and CDR2 SASEGT. This CDR3 contains 16 residues. Germline trimming cut 4 bases from V and 3 bases from J; bases unmatched to any gene: 9. DNA of the CDR3: TGTGCCAGCAGTGGACCGGGACAGAGTTACAATCAGCCCCAGCATTTT. Translating it yields CASSGPGQSYNQPQHF.

The chain employs TRBV10-2 and TRBJ2-5; 14 nucleotides align to TRBD2. The CDR3 extends over 15 amino acids. Germline-derived CDR1 and CDR2 are WSHSY and SAAADI. V shed 8 bases and J 1 base; nucleotides not matched to a gene: 3. The CDR3 here is CASGGLAGVQETQYF. In DNA form, the CDR3 reads TGCGCCAGCGGGGGACTAGCGGGGGTCCAAGAGACCCAGTACTTC.

The CDR3 here is CASSLWEEEGYTF. The CDR3 DNA is TGCGCCAGCAGCTTGTGGGAGGAGGAGGGCTACACCTTC. The chain has TRBV5-1 and TRBJ1-2; D is uncertain. The ends were cut back, 1 base at V and 8 bases at J, with 12 bases in the middle. Germline assignment: CDR1 SGHRS and CDR2 YFSETQ. The CDR3 has 13 amino acids.

Only a few counts were recorded for this clone. V usage is TRBV5-1 and J usage is TRBJ1-5; possible D gene TRBD1, 5 bases. The CDR3 has 15 amino acids. Per germline, CDR1 SGHRS and CDR2 YFSETQ. The ends were cut back, 0 bases at V and 4 bases at J, with 11 bases in the middle. The CDR3 loop reads CASSLDGANNQPQHF. The CDR3 bases are TGCGCCAGCAGCTTGGATGGGGCCAATAATCAGCCCCAGCATTTT.

The chain recombines TRBV6-1 with TRBJ2-5; 10 bases are a match to TRBD2. J gave up 0 bases and V 3 bases, and 7 bases lay outside the gene matches. This CDR3 has 17 amino acids. Germline V gene lookup returns CDR1 MNHNS and CDR2 SASEGT. CDR3 DNA: TGTGCCAGCAGTGACGGGATACTAGCGGGGTACCAAGAGACCCAGTACTTC. It encodes CASSDGILAGYQETQYF.

The V and J genes are TRBV30 and TRBJ2-5; 12 bases map to TRBD2. This CDR3 region has 17 residues. The germline gives CDR1 GTSNPN, CDR2 SVGIG (reference sequence). With V trimmed by 0 bases and J by 2 bases, 7 bases remained unmatched. DNA of the CDR3: TGTGCCTGGAGTGTAGGGCTACTAGCGGGGGGTCAAGAGACCCAGTACTTC. It codes for CAWSVGLLAGGQETQYF.

This sequence joins TRBV7-2 and TRBJ2-7; 10 nucleotides line up with TRBD2. Trimming removed 5 bases from V and 7 bases from J; junction bases left unmatched: 8. The CDR3 sequence is 14 residues long. Looked up from germline, CDR1 is SGHTA and CDR2 is FQGNSA. The CDR3 region is CASSPSGGAKEQYF. The CDR3 coding sequence is TGTGCCAGCAGCCCGAGCGGGGGGGCGAAGGAGCAGTACTTC.

This sequence joins TRBV5-6 and TRBJ2-7; 7 nucleotides match TRBD1. V was clipped by 1 base and J by 4 bases; unmatched bases: 5. This CDR3 has 14 residues. CDR1 is SGHDT, CDR2 YYEEEE, per germline. In DNA, the CDR3 is TGTGCCAGCAGCTTGTTGGCGACAGGGTACGAGCAGTACTTC. Its translation is CASSLLATGYEQYF.

The V gene is TRBV27, the J gene TRBJ1-1; D unresolved. This CDR3 is 13 amino acids long. The V end lost 0 bases, the J end lost 11 bases, and 13 bases lay between the germline ends. Germline V CDR1 and CDR2: MNHEY, SMNVEV (reference sequence). CDR3 nucleotides: TGTGCCAGCAGTTTATCGAATAAGAGAGAGGCTTTCTTT. Its protein product is CASSLSNKREAFF.

The rearrangement links TRBV7-9 to TRBJ2-7; 11 bases line up with TRBD2. Germline CDR1 and CDR2: SEHNR and FQNEAQ (reference sequence). V shed 5 bases, J shed 2 bases, and the junction held 11 bases outside the gene matches. This CDR3 is built from 17 residues. CDR3 bases: TGTGCCAGCAGCCCGCCTTCCGGGACTAGCGGAACCTACGAGCAGTACTTC. It yields the protein CASSPPSGTSGTYEQYF.

The gene calls are TRBV2 and TRBJ2-3; D unclear. This CDR3 has 15 residues. Germline lookup yields CDR1 SNHLY and CDR2 FYNNEI. The V end was cut by 1 base, the J end by 2 bases, with 10 bases between. CDR3 DNA: TGTGCCAGCAGTGAAGTGCCGAGATCCACAGATACGCAGTATTTT. Translation gives CASSEVPRSTDTQYF.

This clone was detected only a few times. The chain couples TRBV9 to TRBJ2-1; 7 nucleotides match TRBD1. The CDR3 loop spans 15 amino acids. Germline V gene data show CDR1 as SGDLS and CDR2 as YYNGEE. Trimming at V came to 2 bases and at J to 2 bases, leaving 4 bases not matched to a gene. DNA for the CDR3: TGTGCCAGCAGCGTGCTAGGGGGCGCCTACAATGAGCAGTTCTTC. Its protein product is CASSVLGGAYNEQFF.